Listed here are 12 T cell receptor beta chains from one sample, sequenced in a study of cytomegalovirus exposure and HLA in healthy donors. It was with 60 Vbeta and 13 Jbeta primers that the PCR ran. This table comes from immunoSEQ multiplex PCR, and its TCRdb copy is limited to in-frame clones, with some not included. The sample holds under 150,000 clones; roughly two thirds are singletons and the top ten take 1.3%. The sequenced sample consisted of PBMCs. These receptors came from a woman aged 35 to 49 in good health and CMV-seronegative.

This sequence joins TRBV29-1 and TRBJ2-7; TRBD1 matches 9 bases. Trimming cost V 6 bases and J 0 bases; bases outside gene matches: 3. CDR1 SQVTM and CDR2 ANQGSEA come from the germline V gene. The CDR3 spans 13 residues. DNA for the CDR3: TGCAGCGTGGGGACAGGGAGCTCCTACGAGCAGTACTTC. It is translated as CSVGTGSSYEQYF.

The rearrangement uses TRBV6-4 and TRBJ2-1; TRBD1 matches at 8 bases. This CDR3 has 14 residues. Germline values: CDR1 MRHNA, CDR2 SNTAGT. Unmatched junction bases numbered 3, after V lost 3 bases and J lost 5 bases. As DNA, the CDR3 is TGTGCCAGCAGTGAAAGACAGGGGAACAATGAGCAGTTCTTC. Translating gives CASSERQGNNEQFF.

The chain carries TRBV4-1 and TRBJ2-5; TRBD1 might be the D (6 bases). Germline CDR1 and CDR2: MGHRA and YSYEKL. The ends were cut back, 1 base at V and 4 bases at J, with 19 bases in the middle. The CDR3 is made up of 17 amino acids. In nucleotides, the CDR3 is TGCGCCAGCAGCCAAGCTGGGGGCGCTAGCTTGCCAGAGACCCAGTACTTC. Protein sequence: CASSQAGGASLPETQYF.

This clone was counted between two and nine times. The rearrangement joins TRBV9 to TRBJ2-4, with a weak D call TRBD2 (6 bases). Trimming pared 0 bases from V and 3 bases from J, leaving 16 bases between. Germline assignment: CDR1 SGDLS and CDR2 YYNGEE. The CDR3 consists of 17 residues. CDR3 in amino acids: CASSVEGVPGGKNIQYF. CDR3 DNA: TGTGCCAGCAGCGTAGAAGGAGTCCCCGGGGGCAAAAACATTCAGTACTTC.

This sequence joins TRBV6-5 and TRBJ1-5; TRBD1 might be the D (6 bases). V lost 2 bases to trimming and J lost 4 bases, with 15 bases between them. The CDR3 is 16 residues long. Germline assignment: CDR1 MNHEY and CDR2 SVGAGI. The CDR3 reads CASSYGRQVPNQPQHF. The CDR3 DNA follows: TGTGCCAGCAGTTACGGACGACAGGTTCCGAATCAGCCCCAGCATTTT.

This clone was observed a handful of times. The rearrangement links TRBV5-6 to TRBJ1-1; 8 nucleotides align to TRBD1. Per the germline V gene, CDR1 is SGHDT and CDR2 is YYEEEE. The CDR3 is 13 residues long. The ends lost 8 bases at V and 2 bases at J; junction bases unmatched: 5. DNA for the CDR3: TGTGCCAGTGGACAGGGCGTAAACACTGAAGCTTTCTTT. Protein product: CASGQGVNTEAFF.

This clone was recorded a few times. The V call is TRBV4-3, the J call TRBJ2-3; 15 bases map to TRBD2. V shed 4 bases, J shed 5 bases, and the junction held 7 bases outside the gene matches. The CDR3 consists of 17 residues. Germline V lookup: CDR1 LGHNA, CDR2 YSLEER. CDR3 in amino acids: CASSPGLAGGWGDTQYF. CDR3 bases: TGCGCCAGCAGCCCGGGACTAGCGGGGGGCTGGGGAGATACGCAGTATTTT.

The chain has TRBV9 and TRBJ2-3; 10 bases line up with TRBD2. Germline-derived CDR1 and CDR2 are SGDLS and YYNGEE. The V gene end was trimmed by 4 bases and the J gene end by 4 bases; junction bases not matched to a gene: 6. CDR3 size: 15 residues. CDR3 DNA sequence: TGTGCCAGCAGCAAGCGGGGGGGCGGGGCAGATACGCAGTATTTT. Protein sequence: CASSKRGGGADTQYF.

This clone was seen more than once but under ten times. The J gene is TRBJ1-1, the V gene TRBV4-3; the D gene is possibly TRBD1 (5 bases). Trimming stripped 5 bases from V and 0 bases from J, with 10 bases between. Per germline, CDR1 LGHNA and CDR2 YSLEER. The CDR3 totals 14 residues. The chain's CDR3 is CASSNGHLNTEAFF. CDR3 nucleotides: TGCGCCAGCAGCAACGGACACCTGAACACTGAAGCTTTCTTT.

J is TRBJ1-3 and V is TRBV11-1; the D is unclear. This CDR3 spans 13 amino acids. V was cut by 4 bases and J by 2 bases, with 6 bases left in between. Germline V gene data show CDR1 as SGHAT and CDR2 as FQDESV (reference sequence). The chain's CDR3 is CASSSSPGNTIYF. The DNA for the CDR3 is TGTGCCAGCAGCTCGTCTCCTGGAAACACCATATATTTT.

This chain links TRBV6-5 with TRBJ1-2, with 7 bases matching TRBD1. Germline CDR1 and CDR2: MNHEY and SVGAGI. Germline trimming cut 8 bases from V and 6 bases from J; bases unmatched to any gene: 6. CDR3 length equals 12 residues. The CDR3 spells CASRTGTDGYTF. The CDR3, as DNA: TGTGCCAGCCGTACCGGGACAGATGGCTACACCTTC.

The gene calls are TRBV7-9 and TRBJ2-6; TRBD1 might be the D (5 bases). This CDR3 is 14 amino acids long. V lost 6 bases and J 4 bases, leaving 10 bases between the germline ends. Germline CDR1 SEHNR, CDR2 FQNEAQ (reference sequence). This chain's CDR3 is CASSGATGANVLTF. CDR3 bases: TGTGCCAGCAGTGGGGCGACCGGGGCCAACGTCCTGACTTTC.